This TCR beta chain is from a study of human T cells and chemical hapten exposure. Study summary: Alopecia areata, totalis or universalis was found in mostly female patients.

The time point was: patch test 2, 6 weeks after DPC sensitization. The treatment denotes: therapeutic diphenylcyclopropenone sensitization with weekly scalp DPC. Sequencing started from total RNA isolated from unfractionated whole blood. This CDR3 is 18 amino acids long. The germline gives CDR1 MDHEN, CDR2 SYDVKM. V shed 5 bases, J shed 5 bases, and the junction held 13 bases outside the gene matches. TCRdb re-called the RACE reads through MiXCR, storing one row per CDR3 protein. This sample has approximately 120,000 distinct CDR3 sequences, with about a tenth found just once. This specimen consisted of whole blood, obtained in connection with sensitization to the hapten diphenylcyclopropenone (DPC). This TCR derives from a woman aged 40 to 49 with alopecia areata. Some clones in this sample may be carry-over from other donors' samples. The chain carries TRBV28 and TRBJ2-5, with 14 bases identical to TRBD2. The CDR3 spells CASSPRPRLAGGHETQYF. The CDR3 DNA sequence: TGTGCCAGCAGTCCTCGACCCCGACTAGCGGGGGGGCATGAGACCCAGTACTTC.